A single T cell receptor (beta chain) is shown here with its context. TCRdb's table, derived via immunoSEQ multiplex PCR, lists solely in-frame clones and lacks some. The table includes 150,000 to 200,000 clones, 86% detected once. The V gene lost 0 bases and the J gene lost 1 base, with 7 bases spanning the gap. Germline V gene sequence: CDR1 LGHNT, CDR2 FRNRAP. The CDR3 has 14 amino acids. This sample was taken from a study of cytomegalovirus exposure and HLA in healthy donors. Sequenced input: PBMCs. The chain links TRBV12-5 to TRBJ2-7; unclear D gene. This sequence was found in a woman aged 18-29 years in good health and CMV-seronegative. In nucleotides, the CDR3 is TGTGCTAGTGGTTTGGTACCGGGTTCCTACGAGCAGTACTTC. Translation: CASGLVPGSYEQYF.